This TCR beta chain came from a study of T cells in Graves' hyperthyroidism and ophthalmopathy (dated 2019 in TCRdb). For the wider study: Peripheral blood was sampled at the time of initial diagnosis, prior to any treatment. The study also compared thyroid tissue and blood T-cell repertoires from five or six Graves' hyperthyroidism patients. A discovery cohort of around 100 patients, 43 with Graves' ophthalmopathy and roughly 59 with stable Graves' hyperthyroidism, was used to find distinguishing TCR V-J signatures. The 100 discovery patients were randomly divided into training and test sets at a 7:3 ratio. The paper reports TCR Vbeta CDR3 sequencing of approximately 130 peripheral blood samples: 43 ophthalmopathy, roughly 80 hyperthyroidism and around 17 progressor patients. An independent validation cohort of fewer than 20 hyperthyroidism patients and some 15 patients who later progressed to ophthalmopathy tested prospective prediction of ophthalmopathy. After blood sampling, hyperthyroidism patients were treated with methimazole at a starting dose of 30 mg daily, and ophthalmopathy patients were treated with high-dose intravenous methylprednisolone.

Moderately to severely active disease, a Clinical Activity Score of at least 3, a NOSPECS grade of at least 4, and a duration under 3 months were present in ophthalmopathy patients. The study excluded patients with uncontrolled infections, other autoimmune diseases, pregnancy or lactation. Clinical symptoms, serum thyroxine and TRAb, thyroid ultrasound, and orbital computed tomography formed the basis for the diagnoses. PBMCs were isolated from 10 ml of fresh peripheral blood by Ficoll-Paque density gradient centrifugation. Trizol reagent was used to extract total RNA, and RNA quality was then checked on an Agilent 2100 Bioanalyzer. This clonotype was seen ten or more times. This receptor's antigen is unknown. Within one base of it there is no much larger clone, and no base qualities were kept. The TCR beta CDR3 regions were amplified from the RNA transcripts. For the first round of RT-PCR on the TCR CDR3, the HTBI primer set was used together with the Qiagen OneStep RT-PCR kit. Libraries were constructed in a second round of multiplex PCR, after which size selection and purification were performed. Libraries were sequenced paired-end with 100 bp reads on an Illumina HiSeq2000. In the original analysis: SOAPnuke was used to process the raw data, removing reads that contained adapters or uncalled bases, had a mean Phred below 15, or lacked an exact match to the constant primer or identifier. High-quality paired reads were merged with COPE v1.2.5, and unique nucleotide sequences were defined as clonotypes. MiTCR v1.1 was used to align the clonotypes against IMGT TRBV, TRBD and TRBJ reference segments. Only V-J combinations with frequency above 0.0001, covering 99% to 99.2% of repertoires, were analysed. A TCS score was defined as the ratio between F50 (clonal expansion) and ExV (chaos), using BLOSUM62-based TCRdist between CDR3 peptides within each V-J. Welch's t-statistics and random forest reduced 500 to 550 V-J features to 13, which were used in a naive Bayes classifier (R e1071). In TCRdb, the public reads were trimmed at Q25 with fastp and aligned with MiXCR, with productive beta chains retained. CDR3 protein duplicates are merged, each entry listing the most common genes and DNA. The V and J calls were determined by TCRdb, not by the authors. The sample includes fewer than 450,000 distinct CDR3 sequences, with around 20% observed a single time. 40% of the sample comes from the top ten.

From its cysteine to its phenylalanine, the CDR3 spans 13 amino acids. Only the CDR3 DNA stays, 39 bases, in frame from base 1. Trimming at the junction amounts to 3 bases on V and 3 bases on J, and the germline ends lie 6 bases apart. Via the germline V gene (reference sequence), CDR1 is DFQATT and CDR2 SNEGSKA. Results the study describes overall, beyond this receptor: In validation, the model predicted progression to ophthalmopathy with over 60% sensitivity and approximately 74% specificity, a median of about 6.7 months before onset. Most expanded thyroid clonotypes (frequency above 0.001) were also detected in blood, a finding suggesting that blood repertoires may reflect thyroid immune responses. No statistical method was used to fix the sample size in advance, and group allocation was not hidden from the investigators. A 13 V-J signature model separated ophthalmopathy from stable hyperthyroidism, with roughly 88% sensitivity and around 84% specificity in cross-validation and 80%/75% in testing.

This TCR derives from a young man with Graves' ophthalmopathy. The sequencing input was blood. The chain is encoded by TRBV20-1 joined to TRBJ1-6, with the identity of the D gene unclear. Here is the DNA: TGCAGTGCTAGCCCCGACTATAATTCACCCCTCCACTTT. It codes for CSASPDYNSPLHF.